This TCR beta chain was identified in a study of blood T cells in healthy people across ages (dated by TCRdb to the mid-2010s). Context from the whole study: In model experiments, template switching captured roughly one uniquely barcoded TCR beta cDNA molecule for every two T cells. To avoid experimental bias, donors of different ages were spread randomly across the sequencing lanes. Two additional independent replicas of 1 million unique cDNA reads from the same blood draw were analyzed for two donors (one aged 18 to 30 and one aged 80 or older). The donors were divided into four age groups: young (average approximately 15 years), middle-aged (about 39), aged (approximately 64) and long-lived (about 79). To track age-related changes in TCR beta repertoire diversity, the study relied on deep sequencing normalized with unique cDNA molecular identifiers. The paper as a whole reports these results and caveats: Observed TCR beta diversity per million T cells fell roughly linearly with age, and a significant reduction was already apparent by age around 40. Compared with the aged group, the long-lived group had more naive CD4+ T cells, fewer expanded clones and increased TCR diversity, suggesting age selection. A strong correlation was found between observed TCR beta diversity and the percentage of naive T cells measured by flow cytometry. Total diversity estimates from one million sequenced T cells were considered lower bounds and underestimates. Because the CMV infection status of the donors was unknown, age-related changes in expanded clonotypes may potentially have been confounded. Because profiling used bulk unsorted PBMCs, naive and antigen-experienced compartments could not be compared conclusively.

The method behind the library was 5' RACE. These reads were obtained on an Illumina HiSeq 2500. A second roughly 6 to 12 cycle PCR used a sample-barcoded 5' primer and a J-beta primer mix. A unique molecular identifier was introduced onto each TCR beta cDNA molecule by a template-switch 5' adaptor carrying 12 random nucleotides. Each sample yielded at least 3 million CDR3-containing paired-end reads. The Mint cDNA synthesis kit, primed by a TRBC-specific oligonucleotide, was used to synthesize first-strand cDNA from all RNA. Following uracil-DNA glycosylase treatment, a first 18-cycle PCR with universal primers M1SS and BC2_uni_R was performed on all cDNA. In the source study's methods: Each sample was normalized by randomly selecting 1 million high-quality reads, each carrying a distinct molecular identifier. Reads sharing molecular identifiers were discarded rather than binned into consensus sequences. MiTCR, run with a Q25 quality threshold and the strictest error-elimination algorithm, handled CDR3 identification, clonotype clustering and error correction. A nonparametric unseen species model using Euler transformation provided a lower-bound estimate of total TCR beta diversity. TCRdb passed the public sequencing reads through fastp at Q25 and MiXCR, retaining productive beta sequences. Each CDR3 protein gets just one entry, which takes the most common genes and DNA from the rows behind it. The V and J calls were not made by the authors but by TCRdb's processing. This sample holds 650,000 to 800,000 distinct CDR3 sequences; 45% to 60% were observed only once. The top ten clones comprise about 13% of the sample.

The donors were roughly 38 Caucasian individuals from Russia, aged roughly 6 to 95 years, who were systemically healthy. Each donor gave roughly 9.5 milliliters of peripheral blood, collected into EDTA-treated Vacutainer tubes. PBMCs were isolated by Ficoll-Paque density-gradient centrifugation, with at least 7 million obtained per sample. Total RNA was extracted from PBMCs with Trizol reagent, with at least 6 micrograms obtained per sample. For every donor, flow cytometry on a PBMC aliquot measured the percentage of naive CD45RAhigh/CD27high T cells. As regards this clonotype: This clone's antigen is unknown. No base quality information exists; no much larger clone differs at one position.

The CDR3 starts with the cysteine, ends with the phenylalanine, and has 17 residues. Kept here is only the CDR3 DNA, which spans 51 bases and is read in frame from base 1. V drops 0 bases and J drops 4 bases, leaving 18 bases in between. The germline V gene gives CDR1 as SGHDN and CDR2 as FVKESK. The receptor chain draws on TRBV14 and TRBJ1-1, with a weak D call of TRBD1 (5 bases match). The sequence derives from a woman of 80 years or more in good health. Sequencing used blood. The DNA sequence is given as TGTGCCAGCAGCCAAGAAGATTGGATGCACAGGAGCACTGAAGCTTTCTTT. It translates to CASSQEDWMHRSTEAFF.